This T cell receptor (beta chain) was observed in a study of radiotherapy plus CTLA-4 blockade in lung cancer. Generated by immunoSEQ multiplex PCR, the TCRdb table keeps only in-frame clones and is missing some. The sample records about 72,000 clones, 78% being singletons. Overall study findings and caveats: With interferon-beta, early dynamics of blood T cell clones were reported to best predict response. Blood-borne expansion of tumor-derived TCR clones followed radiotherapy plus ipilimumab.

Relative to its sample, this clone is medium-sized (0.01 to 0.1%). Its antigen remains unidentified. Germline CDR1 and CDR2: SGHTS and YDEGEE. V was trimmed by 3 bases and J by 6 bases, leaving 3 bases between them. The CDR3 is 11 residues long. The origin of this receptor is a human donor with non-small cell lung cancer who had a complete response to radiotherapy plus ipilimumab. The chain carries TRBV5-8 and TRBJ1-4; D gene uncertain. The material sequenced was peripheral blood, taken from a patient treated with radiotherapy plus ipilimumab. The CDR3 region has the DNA TGTGCCAGCAGCTCGTATGAAAAACTGTTTTTT. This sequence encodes CASSSYEKLFF.